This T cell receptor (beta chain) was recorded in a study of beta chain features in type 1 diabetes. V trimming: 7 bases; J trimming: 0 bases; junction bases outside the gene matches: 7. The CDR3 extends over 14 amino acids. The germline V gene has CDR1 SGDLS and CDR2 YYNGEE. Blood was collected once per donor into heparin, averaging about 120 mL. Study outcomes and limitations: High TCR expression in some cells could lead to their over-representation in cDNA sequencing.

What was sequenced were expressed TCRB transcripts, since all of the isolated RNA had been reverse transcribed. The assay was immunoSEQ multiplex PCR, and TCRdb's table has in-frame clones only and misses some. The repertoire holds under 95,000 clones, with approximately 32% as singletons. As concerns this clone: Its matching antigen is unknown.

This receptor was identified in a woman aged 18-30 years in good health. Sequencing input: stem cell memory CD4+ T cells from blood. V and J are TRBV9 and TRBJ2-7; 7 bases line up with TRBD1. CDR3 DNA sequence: TGTGCCAGCTCAGGGGGAGCCCTCTCCTACGAGCAGTACTTC. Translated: CASSGGALSYEQYF.